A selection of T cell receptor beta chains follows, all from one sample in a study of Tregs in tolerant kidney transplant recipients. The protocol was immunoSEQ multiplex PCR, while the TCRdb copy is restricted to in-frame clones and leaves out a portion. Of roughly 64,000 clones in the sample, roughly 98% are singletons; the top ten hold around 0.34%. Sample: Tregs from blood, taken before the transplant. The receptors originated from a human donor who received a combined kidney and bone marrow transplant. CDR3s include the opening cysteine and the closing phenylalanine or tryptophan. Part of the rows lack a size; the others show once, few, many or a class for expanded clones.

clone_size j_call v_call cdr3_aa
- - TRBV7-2 CASSPAAISFYEQYF
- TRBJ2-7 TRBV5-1 CASSGGRFYEQYF
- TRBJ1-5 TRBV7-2 CASSGTGPNQPQHF
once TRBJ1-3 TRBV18 CASSQKMDRAGNTIYF
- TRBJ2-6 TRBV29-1 CSVKTDIPSSGANVLTF
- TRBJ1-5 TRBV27 CASSLFAGGHQPQHF
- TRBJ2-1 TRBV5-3 CARSSQDRHNEQFF
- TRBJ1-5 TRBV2 CASSPRQVYSNQPQHF
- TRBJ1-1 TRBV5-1 CATTQGQGNTEAFF
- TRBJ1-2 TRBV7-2 CASSLARTANYGYTF
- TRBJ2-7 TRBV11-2 CASSPWEQPYEQYF
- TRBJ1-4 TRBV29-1 CSGTQGRDEKLFF
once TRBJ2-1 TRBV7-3 CASSLSFSNEQFF
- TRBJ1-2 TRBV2 CASSWTGATFNYGYTF
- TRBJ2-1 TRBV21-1 CASSVYRENYFNEQFF
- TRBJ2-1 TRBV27 CASSLFQSGEQFF
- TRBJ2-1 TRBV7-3 CASSLGQGHEQFF
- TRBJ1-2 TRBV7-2 CASSTPGVGYTF
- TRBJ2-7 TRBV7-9 CASSLPITSDYEQYF
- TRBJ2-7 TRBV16 CASSQRPGTGKYEQYF
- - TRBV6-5 CASSLLGSSYEQYF
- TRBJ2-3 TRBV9 CASSLSVRRGGKNTQYF
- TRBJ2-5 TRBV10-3 CAIREPGQQETQYF
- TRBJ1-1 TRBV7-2 CASSLESRGNAFF
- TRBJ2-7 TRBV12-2 CASRAGTRSYEQYF
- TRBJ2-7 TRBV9 CASSVAIGANYEQYF